This T cell receptor beta chain was profiled in a study of shared clonotypes between healthy human individuals. In the study overall: Three plates each covered CD4 naive and memory; CD8 naive two, CD8 memory one.

Clones were read by immunoSEQ multiplex PCR, and TCRdb kept only the in-frame ones, dropping some. This sample has some 2,500,000 clones, with roughly 93% found just once. This CDR3 is built from 13 residues. Trimming removed 4 bases from V and 6 bases from J; junction bases left unmatched: 4. Germline assignment: CDR1 SGHRS and CDR2 YFSETQ. This clone was seen once. Other DNA sequences within the sample encode an identical CDR3. The sequence was obtained from a man aged 18 to 30 in good health. Some clones in this sample may be carry-over from other donors' samples. What was sequenced was naive CD4+ T cells from PBMCs. Indicated subset: CD45RA+ positively selected. V usage is TRBV5-1 and J usage is TRBJ1-1; 9 bases map to TRBD1. As DNA, the CDR3 is TGCGCCAGCAGCCTGGGACAGGGACCTGAAGCTTTCTTT. It yields the protein CASSLGQGPEAFF.